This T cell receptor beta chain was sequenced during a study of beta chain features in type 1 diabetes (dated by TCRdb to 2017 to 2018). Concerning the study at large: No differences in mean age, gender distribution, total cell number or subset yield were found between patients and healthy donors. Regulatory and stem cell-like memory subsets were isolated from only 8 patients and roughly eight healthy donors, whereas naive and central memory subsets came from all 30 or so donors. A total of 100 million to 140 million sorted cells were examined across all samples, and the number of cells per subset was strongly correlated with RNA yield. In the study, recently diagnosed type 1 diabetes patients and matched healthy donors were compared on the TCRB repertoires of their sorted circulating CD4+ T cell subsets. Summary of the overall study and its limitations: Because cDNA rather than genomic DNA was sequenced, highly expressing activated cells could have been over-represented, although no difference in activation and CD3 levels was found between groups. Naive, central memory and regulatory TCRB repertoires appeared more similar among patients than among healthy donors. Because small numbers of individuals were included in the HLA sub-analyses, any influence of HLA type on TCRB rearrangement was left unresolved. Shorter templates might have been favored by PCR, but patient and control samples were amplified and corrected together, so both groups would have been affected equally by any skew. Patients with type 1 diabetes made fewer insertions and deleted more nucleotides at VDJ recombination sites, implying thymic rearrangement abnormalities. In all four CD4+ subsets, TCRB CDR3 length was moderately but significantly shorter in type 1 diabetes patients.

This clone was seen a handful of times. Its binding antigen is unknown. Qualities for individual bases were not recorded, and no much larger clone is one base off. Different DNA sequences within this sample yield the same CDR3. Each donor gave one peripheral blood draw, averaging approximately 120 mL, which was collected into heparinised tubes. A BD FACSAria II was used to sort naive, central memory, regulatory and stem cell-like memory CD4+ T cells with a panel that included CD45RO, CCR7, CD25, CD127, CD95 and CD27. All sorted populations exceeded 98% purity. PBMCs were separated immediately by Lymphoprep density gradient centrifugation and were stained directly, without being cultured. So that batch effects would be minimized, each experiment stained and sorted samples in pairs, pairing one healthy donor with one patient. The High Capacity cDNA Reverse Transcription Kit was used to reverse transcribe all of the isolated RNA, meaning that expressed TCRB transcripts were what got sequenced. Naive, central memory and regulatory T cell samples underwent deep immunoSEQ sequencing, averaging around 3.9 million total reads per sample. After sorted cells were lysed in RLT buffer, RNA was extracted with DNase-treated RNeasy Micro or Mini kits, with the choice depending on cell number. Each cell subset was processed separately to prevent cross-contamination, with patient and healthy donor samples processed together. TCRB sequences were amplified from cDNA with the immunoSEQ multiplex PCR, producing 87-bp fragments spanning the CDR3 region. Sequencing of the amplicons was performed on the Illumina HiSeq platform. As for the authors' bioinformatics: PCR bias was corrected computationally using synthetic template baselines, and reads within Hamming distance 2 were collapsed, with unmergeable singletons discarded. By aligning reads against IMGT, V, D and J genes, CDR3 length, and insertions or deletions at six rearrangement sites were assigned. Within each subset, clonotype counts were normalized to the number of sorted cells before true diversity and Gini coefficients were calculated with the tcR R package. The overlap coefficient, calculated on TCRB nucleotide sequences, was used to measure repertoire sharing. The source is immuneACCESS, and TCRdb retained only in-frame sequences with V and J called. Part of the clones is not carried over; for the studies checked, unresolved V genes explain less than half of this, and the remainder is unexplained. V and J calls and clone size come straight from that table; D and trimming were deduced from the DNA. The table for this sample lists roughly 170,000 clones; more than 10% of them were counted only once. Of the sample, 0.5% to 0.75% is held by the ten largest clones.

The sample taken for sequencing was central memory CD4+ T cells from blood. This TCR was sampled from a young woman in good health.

The bases read TGTGCCAGCAGCTCCGGGACAGGGAGGTCAGATACGCAGTATTTT. Translated, it gives CASSSGTGRSDTQYF. The chain couples TRBV7-7 to TRBJ2-3, and 9 junctional nucleotides match TRBD1. Looking up the germline V gene (reference sequence) yields CDR1 SSHAT and CDR2 FNYEAQ. From its cysteine to its phenylalanine, the CDR3 spans 15 amino acids. The read is trimmed to its CDR3 DNA, 45 bases read in frame from base 1. Trimmed from V: 4 bases; trimmed from J: 4 bases; junction bases lacking a gene match: 6.